This T cell receptor (beta chain) was identified during a study of blood T cell repertoires in COVID-19. Per germline, CDR1 SGHVS and CDR2 FQNEAQ. The CDR3 has 17 residues. Losses at the gene ends were 1 base for V and 4 bases for J; bases not matched to a gene: 8. The protocol was immunoSEQ multiplex PCR, while the TCRdb copy is restricted to in-frame clones and leaves out a portion. The table has roughly 250,000 clones, around 82% seen once. The sequence derives from an older person with COVID-19, enrolled during active disease. This chain uses TRBV7-8 with TRBJ2-3; TRBD2 matches at 10 bases. Input material: peripheral blood. CDR3 sequence reads: CASSLGPSGSIADTQYF. Written as DNA, the CDR3 is TGTGCCAGCAGCTTAGGCCCTAGCGGGAGTATCGCAGATACGCAGTATTTT.